The clone carrying this T cell receptor (beta chain) was observed a handful of times. In the same sample, other DNA sequences code for this CDR3. The sample is drawn from a study of blood T cell repertoires in COVID-19. The wider study: In each case, the material was cDNA or gDNA derived from T cells, B-cell-depleted T cells, or PBMCs.

Sequencing was performed with immunoSEQ multiplex PCR; in TCRdb, only in-frame clones are kept and a portion is missing. The sample lists over 110,000 clones, about 80% seen once, with around 3.8% in the top ten. V gave up 3 bases and J gave up 5 bases; unmatched junction bases: 7. CDR1 and CDR2 from the germline V gene are LNHDA and SQIVND (reference sequence). CDR3 length equals 15 residues. The rearrangement links TRBV19 to TRBJ1-1; 9 bases fit TRBD1. The sequence was collected from a man in his 70s who had recovered from COVID-19. What was sequenced was peripheral blood. CDR3 DNA sequence: TGTGCCAGTAGTATTCTACAGGGGGCAAGGACTGAAGCTTTCTTT. It codes for CASSILQGARTEAFF.